The clone carrying this TCR beta chain was found many times. The antigen is not known. This CDR3 is 12 amino acids long. CDR1 ENHRY and CDR2 SYGVKD come from the germline V gene. The germline V and J ends were trimmed by 10 bases and 5 bases, with 12 bases remaining between them. Each donor gave one heparinised blood draw averaging around 120 mL. The entry originates in a study of beta chain features in type 1 diabetes. Whole-study findings and limits: Type 1 diabetes patients showed fewer insertions and more deletions at VDJ junctions. Shorter TCRB CDR3s, moderately but significantly so, marked every one of the four CD4+ subsets in Type 1 diabetes patients.

Sequenced material consisted of expressed TCRB transcripts (all of the isolated RNA was reverse transcribed). Only in-frame clones appear in the TCRdb table, and some are missing; sequencing was by immunoSEQ multiplex PCR. The sample has a few hundred thousand clones; roughly 9.8% are singletons. The genes are TRBV10-3 and TRBJ1-5; D perhaps matches TRBD1 (5 bases). Sequencing input: central memory CD4+ T cells from blood. This TCR was recovered from a man under 40 with type 1 diabetes. As DNA, the CDR3 is TGTGCCACACGGGACGACGATCAGCCCCAGCATTTT. Protein product: CATRDDDQPQHF.